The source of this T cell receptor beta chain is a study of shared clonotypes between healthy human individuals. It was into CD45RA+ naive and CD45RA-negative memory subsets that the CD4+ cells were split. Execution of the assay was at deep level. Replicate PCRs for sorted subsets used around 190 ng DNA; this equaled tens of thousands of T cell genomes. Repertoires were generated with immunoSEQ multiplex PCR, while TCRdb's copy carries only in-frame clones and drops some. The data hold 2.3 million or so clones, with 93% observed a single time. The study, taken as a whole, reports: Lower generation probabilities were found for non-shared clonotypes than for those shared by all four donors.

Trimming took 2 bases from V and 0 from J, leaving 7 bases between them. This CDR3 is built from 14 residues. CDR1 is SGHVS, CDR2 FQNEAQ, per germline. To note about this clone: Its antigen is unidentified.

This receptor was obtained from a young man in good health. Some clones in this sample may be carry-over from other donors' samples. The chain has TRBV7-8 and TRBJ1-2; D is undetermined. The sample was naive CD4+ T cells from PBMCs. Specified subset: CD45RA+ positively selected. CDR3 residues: CASSLKESNYGYTF. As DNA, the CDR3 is TGTGCCAGCAGCTTAAAGGAGTCTAACTATGGCTACACCTTC.